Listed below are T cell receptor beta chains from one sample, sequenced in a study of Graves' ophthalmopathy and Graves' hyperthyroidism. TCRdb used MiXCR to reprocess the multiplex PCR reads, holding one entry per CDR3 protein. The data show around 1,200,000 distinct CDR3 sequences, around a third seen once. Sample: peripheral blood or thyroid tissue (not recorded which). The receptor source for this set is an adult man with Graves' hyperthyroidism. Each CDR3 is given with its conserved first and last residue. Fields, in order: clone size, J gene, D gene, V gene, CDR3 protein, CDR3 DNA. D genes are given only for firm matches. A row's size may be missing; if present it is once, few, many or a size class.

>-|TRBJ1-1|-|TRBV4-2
CASSQVQGEDTEAFF
TGTGCCAGCAGCCAAGTCCAGGGAGAGGACACTGAAGCTTTCTTT
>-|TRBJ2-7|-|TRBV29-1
CSAARQKQITYSYEQYF
TGCAGCGCTGCTCGACAGAAACAAATCACCTACTCCTACGAGCAGTACTTC
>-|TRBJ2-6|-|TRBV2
CASSRRTAGANVLTF
TGTGCCAGCAGTCGACGGACAGCTGGGGCCAACGTCCTGACTTTC
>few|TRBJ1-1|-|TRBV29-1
CSAYNRNTEAFF
TGCAGCGCATATAATAGGAACACTGAAGCTTTCTTT
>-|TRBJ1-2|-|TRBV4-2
CASSQEIWYREDGYTF
TGTGCCAGCAGCCAAGAGATCTGGTACAGGGAAGACGGCTACACCTTC
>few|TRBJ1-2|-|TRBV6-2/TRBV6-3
CASSYSEDGYTF
TGTGCCAGCAGTTACTCTGAGGATGGCTACACCTTC
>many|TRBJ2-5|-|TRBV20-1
CSARDGGSPQETQYF
TGCAGTGCTAGAGATGGGGGGAGTCCCCAAGAGACCCAGTACTTC
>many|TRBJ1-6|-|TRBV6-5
CASSYQGFSPLHF
TGTGCCAGCAGTTACCAGGGATTCTCACCCCTCCACTTT
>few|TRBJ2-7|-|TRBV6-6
CASSPHEYEQYF
TGTGCCAGCAGCCCACACGAATACGAGCAGTACTTC
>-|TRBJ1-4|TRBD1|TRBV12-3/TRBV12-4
CASKTGIRGEKLFF
TGTGCCAGCAAGACAGGGATCAGGGGGGAAAAACTGTTTTTT